This T cell receptor beta chain was retrieved from a study of blood T cell repertoires in COVID-19. Overall study: Italy, Spain and the United States were the sources of the convalescent and acute COVID-19 samples. PBMCs, B-cell-depleted T cells, or T cells provided the cDNA or gDNA that made up the material.

In the authors' workflow: For nucleated cells, counts were estimated from reference gene primer amplification. The assay was immunoSEQ multiplex PCR, and TCRdb's table has in-frame clones only and misses some. That table is the source of V, J and clone size, and D and trimming were worked out from the DNA. The data hold approximately 110,000 clones, with roughly 84% observed a single time. With 7 bases removed from V and 0 bases from J, the gap between germline ends came to 11 bases. Per germline, CDR1 KGHDR and CDR2 SFDVKD. The CDR3 totals 14 residues. The V and J genes are TRBV24-1 and TRBJ1-1; D is perhaps TRBD1 (6 bases). The TCR comes from a human donor in a cohort sampled during active COVID-19. The sample comprised peripheral blood. CDR3 sequence: CATRETGLNTEAFF. DNA of the CDR3: TGTGCCACCAGGGAGACAGGTTTGAACACTGAAGCTTTCTTT.